The source of this TCR beta chain is a study of cytomegalovirus exposure and HLA in healthy donors. For this clone: As yet, its antigen is unknown.

Profiling relied on immunoSEQ multiplex PCR, and the TCRdb table lists in-frame clones only, not all of them. The table shows 240,000 or so clones, with approximately 83% occurring only once. Findings and caveats of the study: Researchers counted over 150 TCR beta chains as cytomegalovirus-associated.

Input material: PBMCs. The origin of this receptor is a woman aged 25 to 39 in good health and CMV-seropositive.

The DNA for the CDR3 is TGTGCCAGCAGCTTTAGCCTACGCACTAATGAAAAACTGTTTTTT. Encoded protein: CASSFSLRTNEKLFF. This sequence joins TRBV7-9 and TRBJ1-4; D gene uncertain. CDR3 length: 15 amino acids. V dropped 3 bases and J dropped 2 bases, with 10 bases sitting between them. Germline values: CDR1 SEHNR, CDR2 FQNEAQ (reference sequence).